This T cell receptor beta chain came from a study of cytomegalovirus exposure and HLA in healthy donors. The wider study: Previous work identified around 120 million unique TCR beta sequences from approximately 190 million T cells.

This CDR3 contains 18 residues. Germline CDR1 SGHTA, CDR2 FQGNSA. Trimming took 5 bases from V and 0 from J; bases not matched to a gene: 5. This PCR relied on a set of 60 Vbeta primers and 13 Jbeta primers. Generated by immunoSEQ multiplex PCR, the TCRdb table keeps only in-frame clones and is missing some. The data hold about 150,000 clones, with about 88% observed a single time. The source material was PBMCs. This chain connects TRBV7-2 to TRBJ2-2, with 14 positions matching TRBD2. The receptor was isolated from a woman younger than 35 in good health and CMV-seronegative. The CDR3 sequence: CASSRLAGGRTNTGELFF. In DNA, the CDR3 is TGTGCCAGCAGCCGACTAGCGGGGGGGCGAACGAACACCGGGGAGCTGTTTTTT. Based on the CDR3 plus reference TRBV7-2 and TRBJ2-2, the full variable domain is GAGVSQSPSNKVTEKGKDVELRCDPISGHTALYWYRQSLGQGLEFLIYFQGNSAPDKSGLPSDRFSAERTGGSVSTLTIQRTQQEDSAVYLCASSRLAGGRTNTGELFFGEGSRLTVL.